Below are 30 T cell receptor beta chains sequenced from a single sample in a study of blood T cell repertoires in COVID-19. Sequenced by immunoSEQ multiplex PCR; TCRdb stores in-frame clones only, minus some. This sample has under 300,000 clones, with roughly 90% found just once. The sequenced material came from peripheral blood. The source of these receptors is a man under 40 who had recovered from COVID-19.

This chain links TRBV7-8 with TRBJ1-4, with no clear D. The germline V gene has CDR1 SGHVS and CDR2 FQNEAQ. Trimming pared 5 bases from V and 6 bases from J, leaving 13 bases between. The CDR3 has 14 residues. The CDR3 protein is CASSAALRDEKLFF. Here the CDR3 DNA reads TGTGCCAGCAGCGCCGCGCTGAGGGATGAAAAACTGTTTTTT.

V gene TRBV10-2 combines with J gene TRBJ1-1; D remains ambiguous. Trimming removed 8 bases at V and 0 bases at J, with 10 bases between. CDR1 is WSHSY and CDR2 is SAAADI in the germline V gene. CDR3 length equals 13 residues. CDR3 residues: CASLTYMNTEAFF. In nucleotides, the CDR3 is TGCGCCAGCCTGACATATATGAACACTGAAGCTTTCTTT.

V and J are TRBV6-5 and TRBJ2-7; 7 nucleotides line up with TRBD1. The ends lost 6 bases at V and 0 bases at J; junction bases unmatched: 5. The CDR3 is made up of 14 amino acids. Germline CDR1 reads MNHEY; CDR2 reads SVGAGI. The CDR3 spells CASRGTESSYEQYF. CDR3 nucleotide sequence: TGTGCCAGCAGGGGGACAGAGAGCTCCTACGAGCAGTACTTC.

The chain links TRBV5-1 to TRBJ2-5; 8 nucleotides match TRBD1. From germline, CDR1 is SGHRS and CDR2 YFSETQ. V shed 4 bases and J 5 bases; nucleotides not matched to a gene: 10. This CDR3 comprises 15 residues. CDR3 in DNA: TGCGCCAGCAGCCCCGACAGGGGATGGGCCGAGACCCAGTACTTC. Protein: CASSPDRGWAETQYF.

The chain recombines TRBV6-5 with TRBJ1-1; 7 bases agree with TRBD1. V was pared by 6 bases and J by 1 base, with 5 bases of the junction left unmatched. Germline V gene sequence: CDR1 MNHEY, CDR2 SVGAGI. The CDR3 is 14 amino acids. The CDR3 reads CASSRDSRNTEAFF. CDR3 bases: TGTGCCAGCAGCCGGGACAGTAGGAACACTGAAGCTTTCTTT.

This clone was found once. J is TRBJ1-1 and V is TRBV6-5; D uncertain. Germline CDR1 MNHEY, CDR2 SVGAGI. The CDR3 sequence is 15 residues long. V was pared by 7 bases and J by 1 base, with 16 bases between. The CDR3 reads CASKDRGSRNTEAFF. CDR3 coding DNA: TGTGCCAGCAAGGATCGCGGCAGCAGGAACACTGAAGCTTTCTTT.

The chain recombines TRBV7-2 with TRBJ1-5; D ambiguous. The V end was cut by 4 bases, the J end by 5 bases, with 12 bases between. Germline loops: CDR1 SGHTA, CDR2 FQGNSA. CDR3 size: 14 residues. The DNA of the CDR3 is TGTGCCAGCAGCTCCCGAGTTGGTCATCAGCCCCAGCATTTT. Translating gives CASSSRVGHQPQHF.

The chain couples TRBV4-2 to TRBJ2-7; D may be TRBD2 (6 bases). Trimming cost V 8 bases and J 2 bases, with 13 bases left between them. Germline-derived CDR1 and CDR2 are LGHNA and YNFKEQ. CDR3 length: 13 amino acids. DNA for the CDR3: TGTGCCAGCGCCGGGGACTCCGCCTACGAGCAGTACTTC. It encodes CASAGDSAYEQYF.

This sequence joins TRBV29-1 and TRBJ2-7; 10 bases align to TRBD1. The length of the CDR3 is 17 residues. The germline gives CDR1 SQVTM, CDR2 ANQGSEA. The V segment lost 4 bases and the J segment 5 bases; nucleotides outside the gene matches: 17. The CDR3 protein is CSVVVRCGTGVLNEQYF. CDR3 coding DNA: TGCAGCGTTGTGGTGCGTTGCGGGACAGGGGTTCTGAACGAGCAGTACTTC.

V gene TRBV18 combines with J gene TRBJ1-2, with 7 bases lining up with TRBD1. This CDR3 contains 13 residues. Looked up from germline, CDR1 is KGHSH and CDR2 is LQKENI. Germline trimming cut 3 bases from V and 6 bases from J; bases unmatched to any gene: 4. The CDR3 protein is CASSPDRSNGYTF. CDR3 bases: TGTGCCAGCTCACCGGACAGGTCAAATGGCTACACCTTC.

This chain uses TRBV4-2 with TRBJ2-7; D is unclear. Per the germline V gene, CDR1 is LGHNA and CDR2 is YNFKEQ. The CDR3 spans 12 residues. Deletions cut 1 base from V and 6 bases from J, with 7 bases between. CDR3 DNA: TGTGCCAGCAGCCAAGGAACTCGCGAGCAGTACTTC. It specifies CASSQGTREQYF.

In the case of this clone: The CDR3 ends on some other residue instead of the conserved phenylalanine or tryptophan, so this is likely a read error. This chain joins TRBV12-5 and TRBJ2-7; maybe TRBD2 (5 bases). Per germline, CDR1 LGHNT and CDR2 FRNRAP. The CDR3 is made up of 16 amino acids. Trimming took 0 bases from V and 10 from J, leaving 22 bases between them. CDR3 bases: TGTGCTAGTGGTTTGGTTGAGGCCGTCGTCCGGAGGAACCAGTACCCC. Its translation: CASGLVEAVVRRNQYP.

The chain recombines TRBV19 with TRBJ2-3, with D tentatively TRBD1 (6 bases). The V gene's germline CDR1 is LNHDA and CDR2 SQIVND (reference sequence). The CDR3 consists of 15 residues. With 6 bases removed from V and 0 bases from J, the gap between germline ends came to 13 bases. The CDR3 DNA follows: TGTGCCAGTAGGTTACAGGGTGGGAGCACAGATACGCAGTATTTT. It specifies CASRLQGGSTDTQYF.

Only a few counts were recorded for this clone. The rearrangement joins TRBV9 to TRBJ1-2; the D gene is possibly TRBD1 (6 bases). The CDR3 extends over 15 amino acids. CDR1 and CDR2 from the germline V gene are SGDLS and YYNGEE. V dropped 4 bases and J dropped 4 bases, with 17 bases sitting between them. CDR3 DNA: TGTGCCAGCAGCCCAGAGCACAGGGTCCTCTATGGCTACACCTTC. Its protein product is CASSPEHRVLYGYTF.

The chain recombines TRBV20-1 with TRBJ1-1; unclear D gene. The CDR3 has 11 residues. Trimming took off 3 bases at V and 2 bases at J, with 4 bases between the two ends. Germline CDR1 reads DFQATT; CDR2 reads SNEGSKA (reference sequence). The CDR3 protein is CSARLNTEAFF. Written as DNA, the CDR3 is TGCAGTGCTAGGCTAAACACTGAAGCTTTCTTT.

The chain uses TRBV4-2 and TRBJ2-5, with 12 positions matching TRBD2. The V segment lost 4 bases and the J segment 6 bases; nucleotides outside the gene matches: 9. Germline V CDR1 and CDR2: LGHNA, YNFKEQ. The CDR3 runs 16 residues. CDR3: CASSPGTSGGNKTQYF. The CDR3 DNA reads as TGTGCCAGCAGCCCTGGCACTAGCGGGGGGAATAAGACCCAGTACTTC.

The CDR3 DNA reads as TGCGCCAGCAGCTTGTTCAGTGGCGGAAGGTCCTATAATTCACCCCTCCACTTT. Its translation is CASSLFSGGRSYNSPLHF. The chain joins TRBV5-1 to TRBJ1-6; unclear D gene. The CDR3 extends over 18 amino acids. Looked up from germline, CDR1 is SGHRS and CDR2 is YFSETQ. Trimming removed 1 base at V and 1 base at J, with 15 bases between.

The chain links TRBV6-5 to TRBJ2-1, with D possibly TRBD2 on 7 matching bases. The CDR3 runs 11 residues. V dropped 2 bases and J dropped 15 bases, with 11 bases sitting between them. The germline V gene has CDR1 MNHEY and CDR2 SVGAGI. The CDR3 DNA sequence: TGTGCCAGCAGTTACGGCGGGGGCTCGTTCTTC. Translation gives CASSYGGGSFF.

CDR3 nucleotide sequence: TGCGCCAGCAGCCGTCGCTCTGGAAACACCATATATTTT. Translated, it gives CASSRRSGNTIYF. The V and J genes are TRBV4-3 and TRBJ1-3, with D unresolved. V dropped 4 bases and J dropped 0 bases, with 4 bases sitting between them. Germline lookup yields CDR1 LGHNA and CDR2 YSLEER. CDR3 length: 13 residues.

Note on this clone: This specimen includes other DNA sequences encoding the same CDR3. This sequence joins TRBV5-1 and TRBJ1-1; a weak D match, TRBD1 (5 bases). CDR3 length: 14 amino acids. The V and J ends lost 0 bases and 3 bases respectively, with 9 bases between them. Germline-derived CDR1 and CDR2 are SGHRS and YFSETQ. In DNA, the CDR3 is TGCGCCAGCAGCTTGGTCGGAGGGGACACTGAAGCTTTCTTT. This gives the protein CASSLVGGDTEAFF.

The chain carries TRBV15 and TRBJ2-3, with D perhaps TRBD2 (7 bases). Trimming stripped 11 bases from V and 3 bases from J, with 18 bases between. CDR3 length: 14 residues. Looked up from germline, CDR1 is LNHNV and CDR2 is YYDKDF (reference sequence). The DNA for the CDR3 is TGTGCCGCCCAAGCGGGACAACGAACAGATACGCAGTATTTT. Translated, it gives CAAQAGQRTDTQYF.

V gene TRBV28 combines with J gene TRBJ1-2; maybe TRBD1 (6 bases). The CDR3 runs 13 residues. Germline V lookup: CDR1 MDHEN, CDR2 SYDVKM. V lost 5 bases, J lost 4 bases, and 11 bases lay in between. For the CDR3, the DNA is TGTGCCAGCAGTCTTAAAGGGGGCTATGGCTACACCTTC. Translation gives CASSLKGGYGYTF.

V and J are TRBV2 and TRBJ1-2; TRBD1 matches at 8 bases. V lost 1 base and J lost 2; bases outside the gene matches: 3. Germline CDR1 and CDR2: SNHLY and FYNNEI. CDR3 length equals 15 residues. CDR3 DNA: TGTGCCAGCAGTGAAGGACAGGGGCCAAACTATGGCTACACCTTC. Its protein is CASSEGQGPNYGYTF.

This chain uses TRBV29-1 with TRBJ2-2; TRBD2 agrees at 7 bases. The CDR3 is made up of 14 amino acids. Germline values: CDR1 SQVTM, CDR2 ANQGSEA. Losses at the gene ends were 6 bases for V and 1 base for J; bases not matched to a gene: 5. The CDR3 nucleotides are TGCAGCGTCCGGAGCGGGGTGAACACCGGGGAGCTGTTTTTT. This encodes CSVRSGVNTGELFF.

The CDR3 is CASSLVTGGNTEAFF. The CDR3 nucleotides are TGCGCCAGCAGCTTGGTTACAGGGGGGAACACTGAAGCTTTCTTT. The rearrangement links TRBV5-1 to TRBJ1-1; the match to TRBD1 covers 8 bases. CDR3 length equals 15 residues. From germline, CDR1 is SGHRS and CDR2 YFSETQ. V shed 0 bases, J shed 1 base, and the junction held 2 bases outside the gene matches.

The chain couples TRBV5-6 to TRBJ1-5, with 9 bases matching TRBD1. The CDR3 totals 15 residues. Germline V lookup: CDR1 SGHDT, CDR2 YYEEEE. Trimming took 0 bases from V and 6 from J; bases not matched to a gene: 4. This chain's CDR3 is CASSLAGTGTQPQHF. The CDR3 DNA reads TGTGCCAGCAGCTTGGCCGGGACAGGGACTCAGCCCCAGCATTTT. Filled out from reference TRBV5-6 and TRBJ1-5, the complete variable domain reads DAGVTQSPTHLIKTRGQQVTLRCSPKSGHDTVSWYQQALGQGPQFIFQYYEEEERQRGNFPDRFSGHQFPNYSSELNVNALLLGDSALYLCASSLAGTGTQPQHFGDGTRLSIL.

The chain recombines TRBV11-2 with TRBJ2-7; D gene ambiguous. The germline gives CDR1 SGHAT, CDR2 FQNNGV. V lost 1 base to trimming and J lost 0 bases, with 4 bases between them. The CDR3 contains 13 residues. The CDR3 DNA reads TGTGCCAGCAGCTTAGGCTACTCCTACGAGCAGTACTTC. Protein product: CASSLGYSYEQYF.

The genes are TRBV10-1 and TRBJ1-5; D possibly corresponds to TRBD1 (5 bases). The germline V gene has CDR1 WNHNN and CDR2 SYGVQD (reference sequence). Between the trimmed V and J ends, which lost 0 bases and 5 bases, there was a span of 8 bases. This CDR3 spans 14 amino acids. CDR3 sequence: CASSESIGDQPQHF. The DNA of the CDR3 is TGCGCCAGCAGTGAGTCGATAGGGGATCAGCCCCAGCATTTT.

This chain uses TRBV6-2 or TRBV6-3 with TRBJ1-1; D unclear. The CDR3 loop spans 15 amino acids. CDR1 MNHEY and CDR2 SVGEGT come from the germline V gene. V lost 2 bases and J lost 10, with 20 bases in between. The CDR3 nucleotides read TGTGCCAGCAGTTACGACCCGGCCAGGCTAATTTCAGCTTTCTTT. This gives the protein CASSYDPARLISAFF.

This chain's CDR3 is CASSSGDEQFF. CDR3 in DNA: TGTGCCAGCAGCTCTGGAGATGAGCAGTTCTTC. The rearrangement joins TRBV7-2 to TRBJ2-1; unclear D gene. CDR3 size: 11 residues. Germline V gives CDR1 SGHTA, CDR2 FQGNSA. V was clipped by 4 bases and J by 8 bases, with 6 bases between them.